The sequence of this TCR beta chain was determined in a study of cytomegalovirus exposure and HLA in healthy donors (dated by TCRdb to 2016 to 2017). Context from the whole study: An earlier analysis of approximately 640 of the donors reported 250 to 350 Gb of sequence data and 117 million unique TCR beta sequences from some 180 million T cells. In addition to the first cohort of approximately 670 subjects, a separate validation cohort of approximately 130 different subjects was used. All discovery cohort repertoires had been generated on a single sequencing platform. Donor age, sex, ethnicity and CMV serostatus were collected together with the repertoire data. The number of donors typed differed by locus, with about 629-630 for A, B, C, DRB1 and DQB1, around 560 for DQA1, 606 for DPA1, and around 460 for DPB1. Rather than drawing on any new phenotypic data, the later analysis identified candidate immune exposures from TCR beta sequences and the way those sequences occurred across donors. Of the 398 genotyped donors, less than 85% were placed in the genetic ancestry cluster associated with self-reported Caucasian donors. Class I and class II HLA loci were covered by the typing at four-digit resolution. The aim of the study was to test whether cataloging public T cell receptors could identify signatures of past pathogen exposure. A later genetic analysis used genome-wide SNP genotypes for about 65% of the roughly 670 donors, treating that subset as a discovery cohort. An earlier analysis of around 580 of the donors used high-throughput TCR beta sequencing to judge whether each TCR beta V gene segment behaved as functional or pseudogenic. Across about 380 genotyped donors of the cohort, an average of about 240,000 unique TCR beta nucleotide sequences per donor were sequenced, and 15% to 20% of those sequences were non-productive. Approximately 330 gigabases of sequencing data and around 85 million unique TCR sequences made up an early release that covered several hundred HLA-typed donors. To predict cytomegalovirus infection status, the study combined high-throughput TCR immunosequencing, statistical association of individual TCRs with disease status, and machine learning. A later analysis re-analyzed previously published TCR beta repertoires from 550 to 700 donors and added high-resolution HLA genotyping to study TCR occurrence patterns. Using immunosequencing, the study profiled T cell repertoires from 550 to 750 subjects and related those repertoires to cytomegalovirus serostatus. Several DR-DQ haplotypes were treated as single units for association and clustering because of strong linkage in the cohort.

In regard to this clone: Its specific antigen is unknown. No quality values exist for individual bases; no much larger clone is one base distant.

The library relied on the immunoSEQ multiplex PCR assay. For the multiplex PCR, a mixture combining 60 forward primers for TCR Vbeta segments and 13 reverse primers for TCR Jbeta segments was used. A multiplex PCR assay on genomic DNA amplified the CDR3 region of rearranged TCR beta genes. On the Illumina HiSeq System, the amplified TCR beta libraries were sequenced as 87-base-pair reads. The published analysis was carried out like this. Across the roughly 670 repertoires, a later analysis counted 78 million or so unique TCR beta chains, roughly 11 million of which were shared by at least two donors. Raw reads were error-corrected and collapsed into unique sequences with a nearest-neighbor algorithm that merged closely related sequences to remove PCR and sequencing errors. CDR3 sequences were aligned to IMGT reference sequences to assign V, D and J gene segments. For a sequence to be retained, a match of at least six nucleotides to both a V gene segment and a J gene segment was required. Rearrangements were classified as productive when the CDR3 lacked stop codons and remained in frame with V and J, and all other rearrangements were classified as non-productive. Following IMGT convention, CDR3 was defined as the stretch from the second conserved V-encoded cysteine up to the conserved J-encoded phenylalanine. The earlier analysis of 500 to 750 of the donors excluded any sequence lacking an unambiguous match to a single V gene segment. An earlier analysis of several hundred of the donors called V segments functional above 56.7% productive rearrangements and segregating when the between-donor standard deviation exceeded 5%. To diagnose cytomegalovirus status from the catalog of TCR beta chain sequences, a statistical classification framework was built. In a later analysis, TCR nucleotide sequences were compared against IMGT/GENE-DB human TR gene sequences so that V and J genes could be assigned. The TCRdist pipeline was used in a later analysis to assign CDR3 sequences and most-parsimonious VDJ recombination scenarios. In a later analysis, each TCR beta chain was defined by its CDR3 amino acid sequence together with its V-gene family, and reads without a unique V-gene family were excluded. In a later analysis, 450 to 600 highly shared, low-generation-probability nucleotide sequences were removed to address suspected cross-contamination and a sequencing artifact. In a later analysis, a clonal expansion index was calculated for each public chain from normalized within-repertoire ranks of inferred template counts. A later analysis computed generation probabilities with a VDJ recombination model fitted to out-of-frame rearrangements, and checked the results against IGoR. In a later analysis, TCR-TCR, TCR-HLA and TCR-CMV co-occurrence was scored with hypergeometric tests, and a repertoire-size bias correction was applied to TCR pairs. In a later analysis, false discovery rates were estimated by permuting HLA or CMV assignments 20 times. In a later analysis, co-occurring TCRs were grouped with DBSCAN, and TCRdist sequence similarity was added when clustering was performed within HLA-allele-positive subsets. Repertoires with fewer than 30,000 or more than 120,000 public chains were left out of co-occurrence clustering, as were five repertoires with anomalous nucleotide sharing. Imported from immuneACCESS, the table was reduced by TCRdb to in-frame sequences with V and J called. These copies leave out some clones; in studies compared against another copy, an unresolved V gene accounts for under half, and the cause of the remainder is not known. From that table come the V and J calls and clone size; the DNA was used to work out D and trimming. The sample contains over 150,000 clones, 77% of them found a single time. The top ten clonotypes cover roughly 3.6% of the sample.

The cysteine opens and the phenylalanine closes a CDR3 of 14 amino acids. This entry keeps only the CDR3 DNA: 42 bases, framed from base 1. Via the germline V gene (reference sequence), CDR1 is MNHEY and CDR2 SMNVEV. The V end loses 4 bases and the J end loses 3 bases, and a stretch of 7 bases separates them. The cohort comprised under 700 healthy bone marrow donors. At the time of sampling, every cohort member was nominally healthy, though immune exposures that went unrecorded were likely present. The donor tested CMV seropositive and was one of the 289 seropositive cohort members. Each donor provided a peripheral blood sample, and peripheral blood mononuclear cells were used for TCR beta sequencing. The Qiagen DNeasy Blood Extraction Kit was used to extract genomic DNA from the blood cell samples. Here is what the overall study found, with its caveats: Broadly in line with IMGT annotations, most TCR beta V segments showed up in productive rearrangements about 87% or about 30% of the time in an earlier analysis of around 600 of the donors. For the cohort, immune exposure information was limited to CMV serostatus. In a later analysis, the rate of TCR association differed among HLA loci, with DRB1 alleles having the most associated TCRs and HLA-C alleles having the fewest. In both the original and validation cohorts, the classifier was reported to diagnose cytomegalovirus status with high specificity and sensitivity. Correlated functional status among segregating V segments might be attributable to linkage disequilibrium, but an unknown experimental factor could not be ruled out. An association between a missense DCLRE1C variant and V-gene and J-gene trimming of TCR beta chains was found in a later genetic analysis and replicated in an independent cohort. In vitro tests confirmed that three of the cytomegalovirus-associated TCR beta chains recognize cytomegalovirus antigens. Assigning TCR associations to individual alleles was difficult when HLA alleles, especially DR and DQ, strongly co-occurred. The study listed 164 TCR beta chains as associated with cytomegalovirus. Compared with equally common non-associated chains, HLA-associated TCR beta chains in a later analysis were more clonally expanded and had lower generation probabilities. This cohort had only TCR beta chains sequenced, and the lack of alpha or paired-chain data limited which features could be detected. In a later genetic analysis, fewer N-insertions in productive TCRs were reported among donors in an Asian-associated ancestry cluster than the roughly 670-donor mean. Most TCR sequences were seen in very few donors, while some public TCRs were found in many individuals. A later analysis associated about 18,000 TCR beta sequences with specific HLA alleles at a false discovery rate of 0.05. In a later analysis, several top co-occurrence clusters were reported to appear linked to parvovirus B19, influenza, CMV and Epstein-Barr virus. Sequencing depth was assumed to be roughly uniform across donors in the presence/absence analyses, though that assumption may not hold. Because counts were too low, roughly 17 rarely observed V segments, including chromosome 9 orphons, were left out of the earlier analysis of some 640 of the donors. Because HLA typing was missing for some donors at each locus, association tests included only the typed subset. According to a later analysis, most CMV-associated TCR beta chains appeared to be HLA-restricted, and the HLA associations seemed to be driven largely by CMV exposure. A further reported finding was that TCR beta sequences accurately predicted the HLA-A and HLA-B alleles for most subjects in the first cohort. The sequencing pipeline was judged likely to have produced a cluster of highly shared sequence variants as a technical artifact. The authors suggested that the approach could potentially be generalized to other disease states and immunological phenotypes. The 87-base-pair reads could not distinguish some IMGT-functional V segments, including TRBV6-2 and TRBV6-3, so those segments were excluded.

Material: PBMCs. This clonotype was sampled from a woman between 55 and 75 years old in good health and CMV-seropositive. The chain is made from TRBV27 and TRBJ2-6; the best D guess is TRBD2, with 5 bases matching. CDR3 loop: CASSSGIGANVLTF. The DNA sequence follows: TGTGCCAGCAGTTCCGGGATTGGGGCCAACGTCCTGACTTTC.